Below are 18 T cell receptor beta chains sequenced from a single sample in a study of a mutant IDH1 vaccine in newly diagnosed glioma. Time point of the sample: baseline, week 1 (first vaccination visit). Documented treatment: pre-vaccination baseline after standard-of-care therapy. Profiling relied on immunoSEQ multiplex PCR, and the TCRdb table lists in-frame clones only, not all of them. Here the sample spans roughly 86,000 clones, about 82% being singletons. Here the sequenced sample was PBMCs, taken from a glioma patient treated with radiotherapy, temozolomide or both. Receptors were obtained from a man aged 40-55 years with glioma.

The chain combines TRBV4-3 with TRBJ2-3; D uncertain. Germline V gene sequence: CDR1 LGHNA, CDR2 YSLEER. The CDR3 has 14 amino acids. Trimming stripped 4 bases from V and 2 bases from J, with 10 bases between. The DNA of the CDR3 is TGCGCCAGCAGCCCTGGGGAATACACAGATACGCAGTATTTT. The encoded protein is CASSPGEYTDTQYF.

This chain joins TRBV7-9 and TRBJ2-7; D is unresolved. CDR3 length equals 13 residues. The germline gives CDR1 SEHNR, CDR2 FQNEAQ (reference sequence). Trimming stripped 0 bases from V and 2 bases from J, with 5 bases between. CDR3: CASSLAGTYEQYF. DNA of the CDR3: TGTGCCAGCAGCTTAGCGGGGACCTACGAGCAGTACTTC.

The genes are TRBV13 and TRBJ2-7, with D hard to call. V dropped 3 bases and J dropped 3 bases, with 9 bases sitting between them. Germline lookup yields CDR1 PRHDT and CDR2 FYEKMQ (reference sequence). The CDR3 sequence is 13 residues long. In DNA form, the CDR3 reads TGTGCCAGCAGCTTGGCAGGTGACTACGAGCAGTACTTC. Residues: CASSLAGDYEQYF.

The CDR3 bases are TGTGCCACTGGACCGGAGCTCCACTTT. Translating it yields CATGPELHF. The chain is built from TRBV6-1 and TRBJ1-6; D gene unclear. The V end was cut by 10 bases, the J end by 16 bases, with 11 bases between. Germline CDR1 MNHNS, CDR2 SASEGT. The CDR3 consists of 9 residues.

The chain couples TRBV6-5 to TRBJ1-4; the D gene is possibly TRBD1 (5 bases). V gave up 6 bases and J gave up 2 bases, with 13 bases separating them. The germline CDR1 and CDR2 sequences are MNHEY and SVGAGI. The CDR3 covers 15 residues. The CDR3 protein is CASRPKGYTNEKLFF. DNA for the CDR3: TGTGCCAGCAGACCAAAGGGGTATACTAATGAAAAACTGTTTTTT.

The chain combines TRBV18 with TRBJ2-5, with 8 bases that match TRBD1. The CDR3 contains 15 residues. Germline V gene data show CDR1 as KGHSH and CDR2 as LQKENI. V was clipped by 3 bases and J by 6 bases; unmatched bases: 9. The CDR3 loop is CASSPQGAGPKTQYF. The CDR3 bases are TGTGCCAGCTCACCCCAGGGGGCAGGGCCCAAGACCCAGTACTTC.

V gene TRBV19 combines with J gene TRBJ2-3; D may be TRBD1 (5 bases). V was trimmed by 9 bases and J by 0 bases, leaving 13 bases between them. Germline CDR1 reads LNHDA; CDR2 reads SQIVND (reference sequence). The CDR3 is made up of 14 amino acids. CDR3 loop: CASADSSSTDTQYF. In DNA form, the CDR3 reads TGTGCCAGCGCCGACAGCTCTAGCACAGATACGCAGTATTTT.

J is TRBJ1-2 and V is TRBV5-6; 7 bases align to TRBD1. J gave up 1 base and V 4 bases, and 7 bases lay outside the gene matches. CDR3 length: 15 residues. Germline V gene lookup returns CDR1 SGHDT and CDR2 YYEEEE. The CDR3 nucleotides read TGTGCCAGCAGCGGCCGGGACAGCCGTAACTATGGCTACACCTTC. Protein product: CASSGRDSRNYGYTF.

The chain couples TRBV11-2 to TRBJ2-3; 8 bases are shared with TRBD1. The ends lost 7 bases at V and 12 bases at J; junction bases unmatched: 12. Germline CDR1 is SGHAT and CDR2 is FQNNGV. The CDR3 runs to 13 residues. CDR3 in amino acids: CASTMIHRGIQYF. The CDR3, as DNA: TGTGCCAGCACCATGATCCACAGGGGGATCCAGTATTTT.

The rearrangement links TRBV6-5 to TRBJ1-3; D not resolved. V was pared by 5 bases and J by 0 bases, with 5 bases between. This CDR3 has 13 amino acids. Per germline, CDR1 MNHEY and CDR2 SVGAGI. This CDR3 is CASSALSGNTIYF. CDR3 DNA: TGTGCCAGCAGTGCCCTCTCTGGAAACACCATATATTTT.

This clone was detected only once. This chain uses TRBV15 with TRBJ1-5; 8 bases are a match to TRBD1. This CDR3 is 18 amino acids long. CDR1 is LNHNV, CDR2 YYDKDF, per germline (reference sequence). The V and J ends lost 3 bases and 4 bases, in that order; junction bases with no gene match: 14. CDR3 coding DNA: TGTGCCACCAGCAGCGGACCTTACCCAGGGGGCGCGAATCAGCCCCAGCATTTT. Translation: CATSSGPYPGGANQPQHF.

The chain joins TRBV19 to TRBJ2-7; TRBD1 is a possible D gene (5 bases). CDR3 length equals 16 residues. CDR1 is LNHDA and CDR2 is SQIVND in the germline V gene (reference sequence). V was shortened by 5 bases and J by 4 bases, with 21 bases between the two germline ends. The CDR3 loop reads CASSSNRPGSRYEQYF. The CDR3 DNA follows: TGTGCCAGTAGTTCCAACCGACCAGGGTCAAGGTACGAGCAGTACTTC.

The chain employs TRBV6-1 and TRBJ1-2; D may be TRBD1 (6 bases). Trimming took off 1 base at V and 2 bases at J, with 17 bases between the two ends. Germline values: CDR1 MNHNS, CDR2 SASEGT. The CDR3 has 17 residues. The CDR3 DNA reads TGTGCCAGCAGTGAAGACTTGCAGGGGTGGGAGAACTATGGCTACACCTTC. It yields the protein CASSEDLQGWENYGYTF.

This clone was observed once. The chain carries TRBV2 and TRBJ2-4; TRBD2 matches 10 bases. V shed 4 bases and J 1 base; nucleotides not matched to a gene: 10. There are 18 residues in the CDR3. The germline V gene has CDR1 SNHLY and CDR2 FYNNEI. CDR3 in amino acids: CASSVLLAGAEAKNIQYF. In nucleotides, the CDR3 is TGTGCCAGCAGTGTTCTGCTAGCGGGAGCAGAGGCCAAAAACATTCAGTACTTC.

The chain employs TRBV10-1 and TRBJ2-7; 8 bases match TRBD1. The trim removed 9 bases at V and 6 bases at J, leaving 10 bases unmatched. Germline-derived CDR1 and CDR2 are WNHNN and SYGVQD (reference sequence). The CDR3 is 13 amino acids. The CDR3 sequence is CASADREVGEQYF. In DNA, the CDR3 is TGCGCCAGTGCGGACAGGGAGGTGGGCGAGCAGTACTTC.

For the CDR3, the DNA is TGTGCCAGCAGCGCCCAGGTCCAAGATACGCAGTATTTT. It encodes CASSAQVQDTQYF. V usage is TRBV4-2 and J usage is TRBJ2-3; D is uncertain. From germline, CDR1 is LGHNA and CDR2 YNFKEQ. V dropped 5 bases and J dropped 5 bases, with 11 bases sitting between them. The CDR3 totals 13 residues.

The chain employs TRBV19 and TRBJ2-3; 8 bases agree with TRBD1. J gave up 1 base and V 7 bases, and 4 bases lay outside the gene matches. Germline CDR1 reads LNHDA; CDR2 reads SQIVND (reference sequence). The CDR3 is made up of 14 amino acids. The CDR3 sequence: CASNNRGGTDTQYF. The CDR3 DNA is TGTGCCAGTAATAACAGGGGGGGCACAGATACGCAGTATTTT.

V gene TRBV4-2 combines with J gene TRBJ2-6; 7 positions match TRBD1. Germline assignment: CDR1 LGHNA and CDR2 YNFKEQ. The CDR3 contains 16 residues. J was trimmed by 4 bases and V by 1 base; bases with no gene match: 4. CDR3 residues: CASSQVRGLGANVLTF. Here the CDR3 DNA reads TGTGCCAGCAGCCAAGTAAGGGGGCTGGGGGCCAACGTCCTGACTTTC.